This T cell receptor beta chain was recorded in a study of blood T cell repertoires in COVID-19. Study summary: From T cells, B-cell-depleted T cells, or PBMCs came the material, which was cDNA or gDNA.

The CDR3 runs 19 residues. CDR1 is SEHNR and CDR2 is FQNEAQ in the germline V gene (reference sequence). V was cut by 3 bases and J by 0 bases, with 21 bases left in between. Per the authors' pipeline: How many nucleated cells were present was estimated from reference gene primer amplification. Data came from immunoSEQ multiplex PCR; TCRdb stores just in-frame clones and leaves some out. That table is the source of V, J and clone size, and D and trimming were worked out from the DNA. Found here are over 110,000 clones, 88% of them singletons; the top ten hold approximately 1.8%. The clonotype originates from a man aged 65-85 years with acute or convalescent COVID-19. Sequencing used peripheral blood. The V gene is TRBV7-9, the J gene TRBJ1-3; no reliable D call. CDR3 DNA sequence: TGTGCCAGCAGCTTCGACCTAGGTTGGAGGATAAGCTCTGGAAACACCATATATTTT. It translates to CASSFDLGWRISSGNTIYF.